These T cell receptor beta chains were read from a single sample in a study of blood T cell repertoires in COVID-19. Libraries were prepared by immunoSEQ multiplex PCR; TCRdb keeps only in-frame clonotypes and omits some of them. The sample carries roughly 200,000 clones, 80% recorded once. Sequencing was carried out using peripheral blood. The receptors come from a man aged 60 to 69 with acute or convalescent COVID-19. The CDR3 runs from the conserved cysteine through the conserved F or W. Fields, in order: V gene, J gene, clone size, CDR3 length, D gene, CDR3 DNA, CDR3 protein. The D gene is left open where the match is weak. A row's size may be missing; if present it is once, few, many or a size class.

TRBV5-1	TRBJ2-3	-	15	-	TGCGCCAGCAGCTTGAGGCAGGGCGGTGAGGATACGCAGTATTTT	CASSLRQGGEDTQYF
TRBV28	TRBJ1-1	-	14	-	TGTGCCAGCAGTCGTGCCGGGTTGAACACTGAAGCTTTCTTT	CASSRAGLNTEAFF
TRBV6-5	TRBJ1-1	-	15	-	TGTGCCAGCAGTTACTCGGGGCCCAAGAACACTGAAGCTTTCTTT	CASSYSGPKNTEAFF
TRBV6-5	TRBJ2-1	-	14	TRBD2	TGTGCCAGCAGTACGGGGGGGCTGAGAAATGAGCAGTTCTTC	CASSTGGLRNEQFF
TRBV7-2	TRBJ2-3	-	16	TRBD2	TGTGCCAGCAGCTTTCGACTAGCGGGGGTCACAGATACGCAGTATTTT	CASSFRLAGVTDTQYF
TRBV5-1	TRBJ1-1	once	15	-	TGCGCCAGCAGCTTGGGCGGACATATGAACACTGAAGCTTTCTTT	CASSLGGHMNTEAFF
TRBV7-8	TRBJ1-2	-	16	-	TGTGCCAGCAGCACCCGGGAAGCAGGTGATAACTATGGCTACACCTTC	CASSTREAGDNYGYTF
TRBV9	TRBJ2-1	-	15	TRBD2	TGTGCCAGCAGCGTAGTCGGGAGGGATCACAGTGAGCAGTTCTTC	CASSVVGRDHSEQFF
TRBV30	TRBJ2-1	once	15	-	TGTGCCTGGAGTCCCGGGCTAGCTAAGTACAATGAGCAGTTCTTC	CAWSPGLAKYNEQFF
TRBV2	TRBJ1-5	-	16	-	TGTGCCCGCCGGGGGGAGACGGGGGGCTTGAATCAGCCCCAGCATTTT	CARRGETGGLNQPQHF
TRBV6-5	TRBJ1-1	-	15	-	TGTGCCAGCAGTTACAATATCGGTTCGGACACTGAAGCTTTCTTT	CASSYNIGSDTEAFF
TRBV4-2	TRBJ1-2	few	14	-	TGTGCCAGCAGCCAAGAATCCGCTAACTATGGCTACACCTTC	CASSQESANYGYTF
TRBV10-2	TRBJ1-2	-	16	-	TGCGCCAGCAGTGAAAAGAGCAGGGTGAGAATGGACGGCTACACCTTC	CASSEKSRVRMDGYTF
TRBV19	TRBJ1-1	-	15	-	TGTGCCAGTACTCACGGGAGATTAATGAACACTGAAGCTTTCTTT	CASTHGRLMNTEAFF
TRBV3-1/TRBV3-2	TRBJ2-5	-	16	TRBD2	TGTGCCAGCAGGATAGCGGGAGGGCCACGCGAAGAGACCCAGTACTTC	CASRIAGGPREETQYF
TRBV5-6	TRBJ2-1	-	16	TRBD2	TGTGCCAGCAGCTTGGCGGGAGGCGGGTTCTACAATGAGCAGTTCTTC	CASSLAGGGFYNEQFF
TRBV5-1	TRBJ2-7	-	17	TRBD2	TGCGCCAGCAGCTCCGGACTAGCGGGACTGATCCACTACGAGCAGTACTTC	CASSSGLAGLIHYEQYF
TRBV10-3	TRBJ2-1	-	12	-	TGTGCCATCAGTGAAACTTCTAATGAGCAGTTCTTC	CAISETSNEQFF
TRBV4-2	TRBJ1-3	-	15	-	TGTGCCAGCAGCCAAGTCGGGGGGACTGGAAACACCATATATTTT	CASSQVGGTGNTIYF
TRBV6-6	TRBJ2-3	-	13	-	TGTGCCAGCAGTTACTCGGAGGCTGATACGCAGTATTTT	CASSYSEADTQYF
TRBV6-5	TRBJ1-5	-	15	-	TGTGCCAGCAGTTCGGAACAGGGTAGTCGTCAGCCCCAGCATTTT	CASSSEQGSRQPQHF
TRBV5-1	TRBJ2-3	-	14	TRBD1	TGCGCCAGCACCCAGGGGGCAGGCACAGATACGCAGTATTTT	CASTQGAGTDTQYF
TRBV19	TRBJ1-4	-	15	-	TGTGCCAGTAGTATCGAAGGGCAGGGGTATGAAAAACTGTTTTTT	CASSIEGQGYEKLFF
TRBV6-5	TRBJ2-7	-	13	TRBD1	TGTGCCAGTTCCGGGACAGCGAATCCAGGGCAGTACTTC	CASSGTANPGQYF
TRBV7-8	TRBJ2-1	few	16	-	TGTGCCAGCAGCTTACTACGAGGGGGAGGGTACAATGAGCAGTTCTTC	CASSLLRGGGYNEQFF
TRBV24-1	TRBJ2-7	few	14	-	TGTGCCACCAGTGATTCCCGAGGGGGAAACGAGCAGTACTTC	CATSDSRGGNEQYF
TRBV5-1	TRBJ1-1	-	13	TRBD1	TGCGCCAGCAGCAGACAGGGCAACACTGAAGCTTTCTTT	CASSRQGNTEAFF
TRBV27	TRBJ2-7	-	15	-	TGTGCCAGCAGCTACAATCAGGGGTCCCCCTACGAGCAGTACTTC	CASSYNQGSPYEQYF
TRBV7-2	TRBJ1-6	once	13	-	TGTGCCAGCAGCCGGAGGTACAGTTCACCCCTCCACTTT	CASSRRYSSPLHF
TRBV6-5	TRBJ2-7	-	10	-	TGTGCCAGCGGTCGACGGGTGCAGTACTTC	CASGRRVQYF
TRBV5-1	TRBJ2-3	-	16	TRBD2	TGCGCCAGCAGCCAGGCTCGAGCGGGAGGCACAGATACGCAGTATTTT	CASSQARAGGTDTQYF
TRBV27	TRBJ2-3	-	14	-	TGTGCCAGCAGCCCAGGGAAGGGGGCAGATACGCAGTATTTT	CASSPGKGADTQYF
TRBV19	TRBJ1-1	-	12	-	TGTGCCAGTACCACCAGGGCCACTGAAGCTTTCTTT	CASTTRATEAFF
TRBV19	TRBJ1-1	-	12	TRBD1	TGTGCCAGTAGTCCCCGACAGGGTCGGGCTTTCTTT	CASSPRQGRAFF
TRBV6-2/TRBV6-3	TRBJ1-2	-	13	-	TGTGCCAGCAGTTACTCGACAATTTATGGCTACACCTTC	CASSYSTIYGYTF
TRBV6-6	TRBJ2-1	-	16	TRBD2	TGTGCCAGCAGTACCTCGACTAGCGGGGACTACAATGAGCAGTTCTTC	CASSTSTSGDYNEQFF
TRBV25-1	TRBJ1-5	-	14	TRBD1	TGTGCCAGCAACAAGGACAGGGAGGCTCAGCCCCAGCATTTT	CASNKDREAQPQHF
TRBV2	TRBJ1-5	-	14	-	TGTGCCAGCAGCGGGACACTTAGCAATCAGCCCCAGCATTTT	CASSGTLSNQPQHF
TRBV6-1	TRBJ1-5	-	16	-	TGTGCCAGCAGTGAAGGGCAGGGCAGTGATGGGTGGCCCCAGCATTTT	CASSEGQGSDGWPQHF
TRBV9	TRBJ1-2	-	16	TRBD1	TGTGCCAGCAGCTCCTACTCCGGGACAGGACCCTATGGCTACACCTTC	CASSSYSGTGPYGYTF
TRBV29-1	TRBJ2-1	-	20	TRBD2	TGCAGCGTCGAAGGCGGGACTAGCGGGACCAAACAGAGCTCCTACAATGAGCAGTTCTTC	CSVEGGTSGTKQSSYNEQFF
TRBV9	TRBJ1-2	-	15	-	TGTGCCAGCAGCGTAGAAGGCAGGGGCAACTATGGCTACACCTTC	CASSVEGRGNYGYTF
TRBV6-5	TRBJ1-1	-	13	-	TGTGCCAGCAGACGCCGACAGAACACTGAAGCTTTCTTT	CASRRRQNTEAFF
TRBV30	TRBJ1-5	-	21	-	TGTGCCTGGATCGGGCGGGAGAGGGGCTCCTCGGACACCGAGAATGGTCAGCCCCAGCATTTT	CAWIGRERGSSDTENGQPQHF
TRBV12-3/TRBV12-4	TRBJ1-2	-	12	-	TGTGCCAGCAGTTTCGCCCTTGAGGGCTACACCTTC	CASSFALEGYTF
TRBV3-1/TRBV3-2	TRBJ2-2	-	15	-	TGTGCCAGCAGCCAAGTGGGGGGTTTTGGCGGGGAGCTGTTTTTT	CASSQVGGFGGELFF
TRBV7-2	TRBJ2-1	-	15	-	TGTGCCAGCAGCTTATCCCGGGCAGGGGTGGGGGAGCAGTTCTTC	CASSLSRAGVGEQFF
TRBV3-1/TRBV3-2	TRBJ2-1	few	15	-	TGTGCCAGCAGCCAAGATCCAGGTCCTGGGAATGAGCAGTTCTTC	CASSQDPGPGNEQFF
TRBV9	TRBJ2-1	-	13	-	TGTGCCAGCAGCGTAAAGTTGGGGGGTGAGCAGTTCTTC	CASSVKLGGEQFF
TRBV2	TRBJ1-1	once	10	-	TGTGCCATTCAGAACACTGAAGCTTTCTTT	CAIQNTEAFF
TRBV7-9	TRBJ2-7	-	19	TRBD2	TGTGCCAGCAGCTTAGCGTTTCTAGCGGGGGGCCCCGCCTCCTACGAGCAGTACTTC	CASSLAFLAGGPASYEQYF
TRBV3-1/TRBV3-2	TRBJ2-3	-	15	-	TGTGCCAGCAGCCAAGCAGGTCGGATCACAGATACGCAGTATTTT	CASSQAGRITDTQYF
TRBV9	TRBJ2-2	-	15	-	TGTGCCAGCAGCGTAGGAGGGACGAACACCGGGGAGCTGTTTTTT	CASSVGGTNTGELFF
TRBV19	TRBJ1-2	-	12	-	TGTGCCAGTAGTATAAGAGGGCTTGGCTACACCTTC	CASSIRGLGYTF
TRBV2	TRBJ1-6	-	14	-	TGTGCCAGCAGTGAAAGGAGTTTTAATTCACCCCTCCACTTT	CASSERSFNSPLHF
TRBV9	TRBJ2-7	-	15	-	TGTGCCAGCAGCCCGGCCGGGACACTGTCCTACGAGCAGTACTTC	CASSPAGTLSYEQYF
TRBV18	TRBJ1-5	-	16	TRBD1	TGTGCCAGCTCACCGGGTCTACCAGGGGGTCATCAGCCCCAGCATTTT	CASSPGLPGGHQPQHF
TRBV19	TRBJ2-1	-	16	-	TGTGCCAGTAGTATTCTCAGGGGCGACTCCTACAATGAGCAGTTCTTC	CASSILRGDSYNEQFF
TRBV4-1	TRBJ1-5	-	14	-	TGCGCCAGCAGCCAGCGGGTGGGCGGAAAGCCCCAGCATTTT	CASSQRVGGKPQHF
TRBV4-1	TRBJ2-7	-	15	TRBD2	TGCGCCAGCAGCCAAGATCGACTAGCGGGGGGCGAGCAGTACTTC	CASSQDRLAGGEQYF